The T cell receptor beta chain under discussion was sequenced for a study of shared clonotypes between healthy human individuals. Using immunoSEQ multiplex PCR, the repertoire was profiled, and TCRdb retains in-frame clones only, with some absent. The sample has approximately 1.4 million clones, approximately 98% seen once. V was cut by 4 bases and J by 1 base, with 11 bases left in between. Germline V CDR1 and CDR2: SNHLY, FYNNEI. This CDR3 comprises 15 residues. This receptor was taken from a man aged 25 to 40 in good health. Sequencing was done on a sample of naive CD4+ T cells sorted from blood. Specified subset: CD45RA+ positively selected. This chain joins TRBV2 and TRBJ1-5; D remains unclear. CDR3 in amino acids: CASSGSGPSNQPQHF. CDR3 in DNA: TGTGCCAGCAGTGGTTCCGGACCCAGCAATCAGCCCCAGCATTTT.